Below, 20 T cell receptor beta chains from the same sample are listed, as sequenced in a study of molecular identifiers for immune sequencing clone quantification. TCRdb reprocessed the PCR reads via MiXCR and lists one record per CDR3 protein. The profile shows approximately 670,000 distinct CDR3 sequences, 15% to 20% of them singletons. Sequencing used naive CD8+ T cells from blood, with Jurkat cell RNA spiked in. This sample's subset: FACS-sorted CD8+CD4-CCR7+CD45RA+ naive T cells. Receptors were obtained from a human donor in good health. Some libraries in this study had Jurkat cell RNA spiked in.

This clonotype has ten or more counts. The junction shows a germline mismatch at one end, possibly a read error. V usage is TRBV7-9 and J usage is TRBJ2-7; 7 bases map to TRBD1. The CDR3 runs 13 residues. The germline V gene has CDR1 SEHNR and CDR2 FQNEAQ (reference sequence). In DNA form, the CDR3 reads TGTGCCAGCAGCTCCGATGACAGGGAAGGTCTCGGGTTC. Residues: CASSSDDREGLGF.

CDR3 sequence reads: CASSLSEFDPWETQYF. The CDR3 region has the DNA TGTGCCAGCAGCCTATCGGAATTTGATCCGTGGGAGACCCAGTACTTC. V and J are TRBV7-9 and TRBJ2-5; D remains unclear. The CDR3 runs to 16 residues. Germline CDR1 is SEHNR and CDR2 is FQNEAQ (reference sequence). V lost 5 bases and J 5 bases, leaving 21 bases between the germline ends.

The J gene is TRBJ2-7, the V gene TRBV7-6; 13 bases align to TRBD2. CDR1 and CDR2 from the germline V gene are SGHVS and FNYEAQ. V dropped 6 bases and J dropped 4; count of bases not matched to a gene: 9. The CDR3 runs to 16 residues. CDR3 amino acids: CASSWTSGSGNYEQYF. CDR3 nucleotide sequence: TGTGCCAGCAGTTGGACTAGCGGGAGCGGTAATTACGAGCAGTACTTC.

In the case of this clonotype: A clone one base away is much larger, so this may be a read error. The CDR3 nucleotides are TGCAGCGTTGCGGGGAAACAGGACCACCACGAGCAGTACTTC. Amino acids: CSVAGKQDHHEQYF. V gene TRBV29-1 combines with J gene TRBJ2-7; D may be TRBD1 or TRBD2 (5 bases each). This CDR3 is 14 amino acids long. The germline V and J ends were trimmed by 4 bases and 5 bases, with 18 bases remaining between them. CDR1 SQVTM and CDR2 ANQGSEA come from the germline V gene.

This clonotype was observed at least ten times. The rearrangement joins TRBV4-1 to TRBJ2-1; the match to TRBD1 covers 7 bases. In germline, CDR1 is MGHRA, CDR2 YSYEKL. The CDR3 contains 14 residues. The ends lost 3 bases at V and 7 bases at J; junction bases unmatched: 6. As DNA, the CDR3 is TGCGCCAGCAGCCAGGGAAAACAGGGGAATGAGCAGTTCTTC. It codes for CASSQGKQGNEQFF.

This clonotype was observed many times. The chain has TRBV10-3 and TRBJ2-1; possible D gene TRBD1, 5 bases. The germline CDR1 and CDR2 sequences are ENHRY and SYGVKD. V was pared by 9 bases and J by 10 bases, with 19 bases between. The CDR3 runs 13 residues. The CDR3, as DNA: TGTGCCATTGGTGGGGCTAGTCATCGGGAGCAGTTCTTC. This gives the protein CAIGGASHREQFF.

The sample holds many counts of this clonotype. CDR3 protein: CASSLSGSGNTIYF. The CDR3 nucleotides read TGTGCCAGCAGTTTAAGCGGATCTGGAAACACCATATATTTT. The genes are TRBV27 and TRBJ1-3; D is uncertain. The CDR3 is 14 amino acids. Germline CDR1 and CDR2: MNHEY and SMNVEV (reference sequence). V lost 2 bases, J lost 1 base, and 6 bases lay in between.

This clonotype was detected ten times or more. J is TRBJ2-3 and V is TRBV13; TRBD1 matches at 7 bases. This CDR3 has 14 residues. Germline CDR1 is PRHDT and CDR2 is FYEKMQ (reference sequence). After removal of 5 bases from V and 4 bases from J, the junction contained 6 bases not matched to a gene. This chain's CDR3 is CASSAEQGSDTQYF. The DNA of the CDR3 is TGTGCCAGCAGCGCTGAACAGGGGTCAGATACGCAGTATTTT.

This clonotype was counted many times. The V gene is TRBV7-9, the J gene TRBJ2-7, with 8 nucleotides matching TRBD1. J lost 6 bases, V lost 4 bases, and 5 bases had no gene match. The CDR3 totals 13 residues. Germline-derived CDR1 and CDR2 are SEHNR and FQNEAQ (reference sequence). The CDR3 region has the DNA TGTGCCAGCAGCTCGAGGACAGGGCTCGAGCAGTACTTC. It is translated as CASSSRTGLEQYF.

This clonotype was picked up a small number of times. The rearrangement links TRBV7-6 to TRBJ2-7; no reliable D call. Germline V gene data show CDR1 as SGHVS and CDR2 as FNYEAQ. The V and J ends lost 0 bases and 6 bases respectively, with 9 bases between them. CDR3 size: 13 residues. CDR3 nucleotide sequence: TGTGCCAGCAGCTTAGCGGGAAAAGCCGAGCAGTACTTC. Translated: CASSLAGKAEQYF.

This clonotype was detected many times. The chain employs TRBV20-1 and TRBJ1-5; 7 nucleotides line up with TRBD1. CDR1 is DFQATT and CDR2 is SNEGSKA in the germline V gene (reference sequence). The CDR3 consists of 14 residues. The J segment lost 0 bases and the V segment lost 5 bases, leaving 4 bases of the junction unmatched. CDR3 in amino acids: CSAPGTDSNQPQHF. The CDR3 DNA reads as TGCAGTGCTCCCGGGACAGATAGCAATCAGCCCCAGCATTTT.

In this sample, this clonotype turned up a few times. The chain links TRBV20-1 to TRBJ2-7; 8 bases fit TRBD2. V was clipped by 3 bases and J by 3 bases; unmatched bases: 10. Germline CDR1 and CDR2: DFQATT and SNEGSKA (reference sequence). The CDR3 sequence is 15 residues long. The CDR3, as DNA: TGCAGTGCTAGCGAGAGAGCGGGAGTGAACTACGAGCAGTACTTC. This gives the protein CSASERAGVNYEQYF.

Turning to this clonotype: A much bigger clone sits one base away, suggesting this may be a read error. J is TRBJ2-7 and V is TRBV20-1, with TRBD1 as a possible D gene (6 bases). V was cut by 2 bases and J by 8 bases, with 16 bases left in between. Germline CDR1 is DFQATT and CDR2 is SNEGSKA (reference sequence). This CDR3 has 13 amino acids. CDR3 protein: CSARYWQGNKQYF. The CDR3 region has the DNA TGCAGTGCTAGATACTGGCAGGGGAACAAGCAGTACTTC.

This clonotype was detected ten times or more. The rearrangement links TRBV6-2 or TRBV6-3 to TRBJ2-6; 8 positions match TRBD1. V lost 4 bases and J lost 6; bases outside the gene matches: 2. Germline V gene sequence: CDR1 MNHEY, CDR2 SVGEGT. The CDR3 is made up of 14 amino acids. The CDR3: CASSSGGLANVLTF. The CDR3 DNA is TGTGCCAGCAGTTCAGGGGGCTTGGCCAACGTCCTGACTTTC.

CDR3 coding DNA: TGTGCCACGACCGACAGTCTTCGGGATGAGCAGTTCTTC. This encodes CATTDSLRDEQFF. The chain combines TRBV19 with TRBJ2-1; D possibly corresponds to TRBD1 (5 bases). Trimming took 10 bases from V and 8 from J, leaving 18 bases between them. This CDR3 contains 13 residues. Germline V lookup: CDR1 LNHDA, CDR2 SQIVND (reference sequence).

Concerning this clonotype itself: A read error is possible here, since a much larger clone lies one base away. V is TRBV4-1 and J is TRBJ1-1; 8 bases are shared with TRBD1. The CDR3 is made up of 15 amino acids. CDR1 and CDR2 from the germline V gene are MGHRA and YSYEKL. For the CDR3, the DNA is TGCGCCAGCGGCCAAAGGACAGGGTTGAACACTGAAGCTTTCTTT. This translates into CASGQRTGLNTEAFF.

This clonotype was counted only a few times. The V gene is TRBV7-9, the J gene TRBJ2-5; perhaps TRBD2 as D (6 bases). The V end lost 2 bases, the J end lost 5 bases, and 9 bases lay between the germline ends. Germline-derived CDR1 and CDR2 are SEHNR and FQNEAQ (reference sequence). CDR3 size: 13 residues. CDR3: CASSLLATETQYF. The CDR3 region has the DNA TGTGCCAGCAGCTTACTAGCGACGGAGACCCAGTACTTC.

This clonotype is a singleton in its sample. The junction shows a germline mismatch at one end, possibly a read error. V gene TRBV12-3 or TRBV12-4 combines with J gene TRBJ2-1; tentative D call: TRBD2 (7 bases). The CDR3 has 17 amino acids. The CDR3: CASRPLFGGPVYNEQSF. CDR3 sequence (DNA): TGTGCCAGCAGGCCCCTTTTCGGGGGGCCGGTATACAATGAGCAGTCCTTC.

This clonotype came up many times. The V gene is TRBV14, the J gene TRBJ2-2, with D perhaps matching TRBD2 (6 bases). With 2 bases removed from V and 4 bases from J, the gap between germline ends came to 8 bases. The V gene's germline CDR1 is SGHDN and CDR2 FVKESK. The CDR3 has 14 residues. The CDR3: CASSQFGGTGELFF. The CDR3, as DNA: TGTGCCAGCAGCCAATTCGGGGGCACCGGGGAGCTGTTTTTT.

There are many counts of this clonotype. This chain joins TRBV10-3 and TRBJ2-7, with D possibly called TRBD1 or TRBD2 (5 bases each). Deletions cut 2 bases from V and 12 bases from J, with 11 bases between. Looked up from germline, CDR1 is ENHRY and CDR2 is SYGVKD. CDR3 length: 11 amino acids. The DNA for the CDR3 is TGTGCCATCAGTGAGCGAGGGGAAACGTACTTC. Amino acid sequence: CAISERGETYF.